This passage covers 24 T cell receptor beta chains from one sample sequenced in a study of T-cell memory formation after mild COVID-19. A single record per CDR3 protein comes from TCRdb applying MiXCR to the 5' RACE reads. The sample shows around 510,000 distinct CDR3 sequences, 20% to 25% of them seen only once. Sequenced: PBMCs or a T cell subset sorted from them (not recorded which). The receptors originated from an adult woman who had mild COVID-19 (a few samples of this study predate the infection). Cell type and time point are not known.

This clonotype was counted a few times. The chain uses TRBV4-1 and TRBJ1-3; maybe TRBD1 (5 bases). The V end lost 0 bases, the J end lost 0 bases, and 12 bases lay between the germline ends. The CDR3 is made up of 17 amino acids. Germline values: CDR1 MGHRA, CDR2 YSYEKL. In DNA, the CDR3 is TGCGCCAGCAGCCAAGATGCGGGACCATTCTCTGGAAACACCATATATTTT. It is translated as CASSQDAGPFSGNTIYF.

This clonotype was detected ten times or more. The chain recombines TRBV12-3 or TRBV12-4 with TRBJ2-7; D is undetermined. There are 12 residues in the CDR3. V was pared by 6 bases and J by 4 bases, with 10 bases between. The DNA of the CDR3 is TGTGCCAGCAGCTTGCGGTTATACGAGCAGTACTTC. Protein product: CASSLRLYEQYF.

In its sample, this clonotype was seen a few times. The CDR3 sequence is CASGFSGGEQFF. The CDR3 bases are TGTGCTAGTGGTTTCTCGGGTGGTGAGCAGTTCTTC. The chain is built from TRBV12-5 and TRBJ2-1; D not resolved. Germline V CDR1 and CDR2: LGHNT, FRNRAP. Trimming left V 3 bases short and J 9 bases short, with 9 bases between. This CDR3 is built from 12 residues.

The chain combines TRBV24-1 with TRBJ2-1; D possibly corresponds to TRBD2 (5 bases). The CDR3 is 15 residues long. CDR1 KGHDR and CDR2 SFDVKD come from the germline V gene. The V end lost 5 bases, the J end lost 5 bases, and 15 bases lay between the germline ends. CDR3 protein: CATSVEGRGHNEQFF. Here the CDR3 DNA reads TGTGCCACCAGTGTCGAGGGAAGAGGCCACAATGAGCAGTTCTTC.

This clonotype was seen more than once but under ten times. V is TRBV6-2 or TRBV6-3 and J is TRBJ2-3, with 10 bases aligning to TRBD2. Germline assignment: CDR1 MNHEY and CDR2 SVGEGT. The CDR3 has 16 amino acids. With 1 base clipped from V and 4 bases from J, the junction kept 5 bases outside the gene matches. The CDR3 DNA sequence: TGTGCCAGCAGTTACTGGCTAGCGGGAGATGCAGATACGCAGTATTTT. It yields the protein CASSYWLAGDADTQYF.

This clonotype has a handful of counts. The V and J genes are TRBV4-1 and TRBJ2-7; D gene ambiguous. The V and J ends lost 1 base and 5 bases respectively, with 12 bases between them. The CDR3 consists of 14 residues. Germline CDR1 reads MGHRA; CDR2 reads YSYEKL. CDR3 residues: CASSQVLGSHEQYF. The CDR3 coding sequence is TGCGCCAGCAGCCAAGTCCTGGGAAGCCACGAGCAGTACTTC.

This clonotype appeared a few times. The V call is TRBV6-5, the J call TRBJ1-3, with D perhaps TRBD1 (5 bases). This CDR3 region has 11 residues. The V gene's germline CDR1 is MNHEY and CDR2 SVGAGI. V lost 2 bases and J 16 bases, leaving 12 bases between the germline ends. DNA for the CDR3: TGTGCCAGCAGTTACGGGGGGGAAGCGTATTTT. It yields the protein CASSYGGEAYF.

The chain employs TRBV5-1 and TRBJ2-2; 7 bases match TRBD1. Trimming removed 4 bases from V and 5 bases from J; junction bases left unmatched: 11. CDR1 is SGHRS, CDR2 YFSETQ, per germline. The CDR3 spans 16 residues. Written as DNA, the CDR3 is TGCGCCAGCAGCCAAAGACAGGGAAGGATTACCGGGGAGCTGTTTTTT. Translated: CASSQRQGRITGELFF.

This clonotype was observed a handful of times. CDR3 protein: CASSLTGGTNNQPQHF. The CDR3 bases are TGTGCCAGCAGTTTAACCGGGGGAACGAACAATCAGCCCCAGCATTTT. J is TRBJ1-5 and V is TRBV6-2 or TRBV6-3; tentative D call: TRBD1 (5 bases). V was trimmed by 4 bases and J by 3 bases, leaving 16 bases between them. Germline assignment: CDR1 MNHEY and CDR2 SVGEGT. The length of the CDR3 is 16 residues.

This clonotype was seen a handful of times. This chain links TRBV19 with TRBJ1-1; no reliable D call. The CDR3 is made up of 12 amino acids. Germline V lookup: CDR1 LNHDA, CDR2 SQIVND (reference sequence). Between the trimmed V and J ends, which lost 10 bases and 6 bases, there was a span of 15 bases. This CDR3 reads CAIHTGIAEAFF. CDR3 nucleotides: TGTGCCATCCACACCGGGATCGCTGAAGCTTTCTTT.

The rearrangement joins TRBV4-1 to TRBJ1-1; D not resolved. The CDR3 is 18 amino acids. V lost 2 bases and J 0 bases, leaving 19 bases between the germline ends. Germline assignment: CDR1 MGHRA and CDR2 YSYEKL. The CDR3 coding sequence is TGCGCCAGCAGCCAACACCCCCGACATGCTCTGATGAACACTGAAGCTTTCTTT. It specifies CASSQHPRHALMNTEAFF.

There are many counts of this clonotype. One end of the junction is discordant with germline, which a read error may explain. The chain couples TRBV7-6 to TRBJ2-7; D unclear. The CDR3 has 12 residues. From germline, CDR1 is SGHVS and CDR2 FNYEAQ. The CDR3 sequence is CASSLTVYEQYF. CDR3 bases: TGCGCCAGCAGCTTGACTGTCTACGAGCAGTACTTC. Using reference TRBV7-6 and TRBJ2-7 for the parts outside the CDR3, the full variable domain is GAGVSQSPRYKVTKRGQDVALRCDPISGHVSLYWYRQALGQGPEFLTYFNYEAQQDKSGLPNDRFSAERPEGSISTLTIQRTEQRDSAMYRCASSLTVYEQYFGPGTRLTVT.

On this clonotype: Sequence at one end of the junction differs from germline and may be a read error. The V call is TRBV20-1, the J call TRBJ1-6; D call uncertain. Germline V gives CDR1 DFQATT, CDR2 SNEGSKA (reference sequence). The CDR3 totals 15 residues. CDR3 sequence reads: CSAQEEGSHNSPLHF. For the CDR3, the DNA is TGCAGTGCTCAAGAGGAGGGCTCCCATAATTCACCCCTCCACTTT.

This clonotype has a count of ten or more. The genes are TRBV5-1 and TRBJ2-3; D is unclear. This CDR3 has 12 amino acids. V was clipped by 2 bases and J by 4 bases, with 5 bases between them. The germline gives CDR1 SGHRS, CDR2 YFSETQ. The CDR3 DNA reads as TGCGCCAGCAGCTTCAGCCCAGATACGCAGTATTTT. It yields the protein CASSFSPDTQYF.

This clonotype was recorded a few times. The chain employs TRBV6-5 and TRBJ1-1; D remains ambiguous. CDR3 size: 11 residues. Per germline, CDR1 MNHEY and CDR2 SVGAGI. The V and J ends lost 2 bases and 7 bases respectively, with 5 bases between them. CDR3 amino acids: CASSYAREAFF. The CDR3 bases are TGTGCCAGCAGTTACGCACGTGAAGCTTTCTTT.

This clonotype was recorded at least ten times. The chain uses TRBV3-1 and TRBJ2-6; perhaps TRBD1 as D (6 bases). Germline V gene data show CDR1 as LGHDT and CDR2 as YNNKEL (reference sequence). This CDR3 spans 17 amino acids. Trimming left V 7 bases short and J 0 bases short, with 16 bases between. The CDR3 bases are TGTGCCAGCACCGACGGACAGCGACACTCTGGGGCCAACGTCCTGACTTTC. Amino acid sequence: CASTDGQRHSGANVLTF.

This chain connects TRBV3-1 to TRBJ2-5; D is uncertain. The V and J ends lost 1 base and 5 bases respectively, with 14 bases between them. From germline, CDR1 is LGHDT and CDR2 YNNKEL (reference sequence). The CDR3 loop spans 15 amino acids. The CDR3 protein is CASSQGTALGETQYF. In nucleotides, the CDR3 is TGTGCCAGCAGCCAAGGTACAGCTCTTGGGGAGACCCAGTACTTC.

The chain employs TRBV19 and TRBJ1-5, with D possibly being TRBD1 (5 bases). Germline V gene lookup returns CDR1 LNHDA and CDR2 SQIVND (reference sequence). Trimming removed 6 bases at V and 7 bases at J, with 22 bases between. The CDR3 loop spans 16 amino acids. CDR3 DNA sequence: TGTGCCAGTAGCTACTCCGGGACCTCGACGGGACAGCCCCAGCATTTT. As protein: CASSYSGTSTGQPQHF.

This clonotype has only a few counts. This chain links TRBV5-4 with TRBJ1-2; unclear D gene. The germline V and J ends were trimmed by 0 bases and 1 base, with 7 bases remaining between them. The CDR3 has 14 amino acids. The germline CDR1 and CDR2 sequences are SGHNT and YYREEE (reference sequence). CDR3: CASSLGTNNYGYTF. The CDR3 nucleotides are TGTGCCAGCAGCTTGGGGACCAATAACTATGGCTACACCTTC.

This clonotype was found once. The rearrangement joins TRBV4-1 to TRBJ1-1; 7 positions match TRBD1. V was pared by 3 bases and J by 11 bases, with 18 bases of the junction left unmatched. Germline values: CDR1 MGHRA, CDR2 YSYEKL. This CDR3 is built from 16 residues. The DNA of the CDR3 is TGCGCCAGCAGCCAGATAATAGAGGGGGCGGTTGGTTGGGCTTTCTTT. This encodes CASSQIIEGAVGWAFF.

CDR3 sequence reads: CASSRITPYEQYF. Written as DNA, the CDR3 is TGTGCCAGCAGTAGAATTACCCCCTACGAGCAGTACTTC. This sequence joins TRBV2 and TRBJ2-7; no clear D gene. Deletions cut 5 bases from V and 2 bases from J, with 10 bases between. The CDR3 totals 13 residues. The germline V gene encodes CDR1 SNHLY and CDR2 FYNNEI.

The CDR3 DNA follows: TGCGCCAGCAGGCCCCGCAGGGCGGAAATGAACACTGAAGCTTTCTTT. Amino acid sequence: CASRPRRAEMNTEAFF. The gene calls are TRBV4-1 and TRBJ1-1; a possible D gene is TRBD1 (5 bases). Trimming shortened V by 6 bases and J by 0 bases, and 17 bases separated the two germline ends. The CDR3 length is 16 residues. Germline CDR1 is MGHRA and CDR2 is YSYEKL.

In this sample, this clonotype turned up a few times. The chain couples TRBV4-1 to TRBJ1-2; no definite D call. With 0 bases removed from V and 1 base from J, the gap between germline ends came to 6 bases. In germline, CDR1 is MGHRA, CDR2 YSYEKL. This CDR3 comprises 14 residues. The CDR3 DNA is TGCGCCAGCAGCCAAGACAGGTATAACTATGGCTACACCTTC. The encoded protein is CASSQDRYNYGYTF.

The table lists this clonotype with a few counts. The rearrangement joins TRBV2 to TRBJ2-7; possibly TRBD1 for D (5 bases). The V end was cut by 7 bases, the J end by 2 bases, with 12 bases between. The CDR3 runs to 13 residues. CDR1 and CDR2 (germline): SNHLY, FYNNEI. CDR3 sequence (DNA): TGTGCCAGCATCCCGACAGTCACCTACGAGCAGTACTTC. Its protein is CASIPTVTYEQYF.